The 22 T cell receptor beta chains presented below share a single source sample, sequenced in a study of breast tumors, draining lymph nodes, adjacent tissues. Axillary draining lymph nodes of breast cancer patients supplied the node samples. One entry per CDR3 protein, called by TCRdb with MiXCR from the multiplex PCR reads. The top ten clones hold approximately 5% of a sample with under 110,000 distinct CDR3 sequences, more than 25% of them seen once. The sample comprised axillary lymph node tissue. Receptor source: a female donor with breast cancer. Some clones in this sample may be carry-over from other donors' samples.

In its sample, this clonotype was seen many times. The genes are TRBV11-2 and TRBJ1-2, with D unresolved. CDR1 and CDR2 from the germline V gene are SGHAT and FQNNGV. The CDR3 has 16 amino acids. V lost 5 bases and J lost 0, with 16 bases in between. Here the CDR3 DNA reads TGTGCCAGCAGCCCAGCCCCTGGCCAGACTAACTATGGCTACACCTTC. Its translation: CASSPAPGQTNYGYTF.

V is TRBV5-5 and J is TRBJ1-1; no clear D. The CDR3 extends over 13 amino acids. V dropped 1 base and J dropped 1 base, with 5 bases sitting between them. Germline V gives CDR1 SGHKS, CDR2 YYEKEE (reference sequence). The CDR3 is CASSLLENTEAFF. CDR3 sequence (DNA): TGTGCCAGCAGCTTGCTAGAGAACACTGAAGCTTTCTTT.

This clonotype was observed a handful of times. V and J are TRBV6-5 and TRBJ2-2; 12 bases agree with TRBD1. Per the germline V gene, CDR1 is MNHEY and CDR2 is SVGAGI. V was pared by 5 bases and J by 2 bases, with 6 bases of the junction left unmatched. There are 17 residues in the CDR3. The CDR3 DNA reads as TGTGCCAGCAGTCACCCAGGGACAGGGGGCAACACCGGGGAGCTGTTTTTT. It translates to CASSHPGTGGNTGELFF.

This clonotype is medium-sized within its sample. The V gene is TRBV7-9, the J gene TRBJ2-7, with D tentatively TRBD1 (6 bases). V was trimmed by 5 bases and J by 2 bases, leaving 13 bases between them. Germline CDR1 reads SEHNR; CDR2 reads FQNEAQ (reference sequence). This CDR3 is 14 amino acids long. The CDR3 protein is CASSAPGTTYEQYF. In DNA, the CDR3 is TGTGCCAGCAGCGCGCCCGGGACAACCTACGAGCAGTACTTC.

This chain links TRBV2 with TRBJ1-4; D unresolved. CDR3 size: 12 residues. Per germline, CDR1 SNHLY and CDR2 FYNNEI. Trimming shortened V by 1 base and J by 8 bases, and 5 bases separated the two germline ends. CDR3 sequence (DNA): TGTGCCAGCAGTGAAGGGTTCGAAAAACTGTTTTTT. Its translation is CASSEGFEKLFF. Full variable domain (missing parts from reference TRBV2 and TRBJ1-4): EPEVTQTPSHQVTQMGQEVILRCVPISNHLYFYWYRQILGQKVEFLVSFYNNEISEKSEIFDDQFSVERPDGSNFTLKIRSTKLEDSAMYFCASSEGFEKLFFGSGTQLSVL.

The chain combines TRBV6-6 with TRBJ2-4; D remains unclear. The V gene's germline CDR1 is MNHNY and CDR2 SVGAGI (reference sequence). Trimming left V 5 bases short and J 1 base short, with 12 bases between. The CDR3 is 15 residues long. The CDR3 bases are TGTGCCAGCAGTCCCTTCATAGGGGCCAAAAACATTCAGTACTTC. Translated, it gives CASSPFIGAKNIQYF.

In its sample, this clonotype was seen many times. The rearrangement joins TRBV11-2 to TRBJ2-3; 12 bases agree with TRBD2. This CDR3 comprises 19 residues. The trim removed 5 bases at V and 1 base at J, leaving 13 bases unmatched. Germline loops: CDR1 SGHAT, CDR2 FQNNGV. This chain's CDR3 is CASSGPPRLAGGGTDTQYF. The CDR3 bases are TGTGCCAGCAGCGGACCCCCCCGGCTAGCGGGGGGGGGCACAGATACGCAGTATTTT.

This clonotype has at least ten counts. The chain links TRBV12-3 or TRBV12-4 to TRBJ1-1; no clear D. The CDR3 covers 11 residues. V lost 5 bases and J lost 10, with 11 bases in between. The chain's CDR3 is CASSPGRAAFF. The CDR3 region has the DNA TGTGCCAGCAGTCCAGGTCGAGCAGCTTTCTTT.

This clonotype came up many times. The chain recombines TRBV12-3 or TRBV12-4 with TRBJ1-3, with unresolved D. The V end lost 0 bases, the J end lost 1 base, and 10 bases lay between the germline ends. The CDR3 consists of 16 residues. In DNA form, the CDR3 reads TGTGCCAGCAGTTTAGCGCCCTGGGGATCTGGAAACACCATATATTTT. Translating it yields CASSLAPWGSGNTIYF.

This clonotype occurred many times. The V gene is TRBV12-3 or TRBV12-4, the J gene TRBJ2-7; 8 nucleotides line up with TRBD1. This CDR3 comprises 15 residues. J was trimmed by 5 bases and V by 3 bases; bases with no gene match: 9. CDR3 sequence (DNA): TGTGCCAGCAGTTTCCGACAGGGGATGGCTCACGAGCAGTACTTC. Its translation is CASSFRQGMAHEQYF.

This clonotype has a count of ten or more. The rearrangement links TRBV7-6 to TRBJ2-2, with D hard to call. The length of the CDR3 is 15 residues. Germline CDR1 is SGHVS and CDR2 is FNYEAQ. V lost 4 bases to trimming and J lost 7 bases, with 16 bases between them. The CDR3 nucleotides are TGTGCCAGCAGCTCGCGACTCGGGCCTAGCGGGGAGCTGTTTTTT. Translation gives CASSSRLGPSGELFF.

The chain uses TRBV20-1 and TRBJ2-5; D may be TRBD2 (6 bases). V shed 3 bases and J shed 4 bases, with 6 bases lying between them. This CDR3 is 11 amino acids long. Germline CDR1 reads DFQATT; CDR2 reads SNEGSKA (reference sequence). The CDR3: CSASGRETQYF. The CDR3 DNA reads as TGCAGTGCTAGCGGGAGAGAGACCCAGTACTTC.

This clonotype was seen many times. The chain combines TRBV20-1 with TRBJ2-3; no clear D gene. Between the trimmed V and J ends, which lost 0 bases and 6 bases, there was a span of 13 bases. The CDR3 sequence is 14 residues long. Germline V gene sequence: CDR1 DFQATT, CDR2 SNEGSKA (reference sequence). For the CDR3, the DNA is TGCAGTGCTAGAGATCGTTTACTTGTGGATACGCAGTATTTT. Translated: CSARDRLLVDTQYF.

CDR3 nucleotide sequence: TGTGCCAGCAGCCAACTTCCAGACGGGGGGGTCTTTGGCTCCTATAATTCACCCCTCCACTTT. As protein: CASSQLPDGGVFGSYNSPLHF. V and J are TRBV7-3 and TRBJ1-6, with a possible D match to TRBD1 (5 bases). The CDR3 runs 21 residues. Trimming shortened V by 5 bases and J by 0 bases, and 26 bases separated the two germline ends. CDR1 is SGHTA, CDR2 FQGTGA, per germline.

There are many counts of this clonotype. The J gene is TRBJ2-3, the V gene TRBV7-6; the D gene is possibly TRBD1 (5 bases). The CDR3 spans 15 residues. Between the trimmed V and J ends, which lost 2 bases and 2 bases, there was a span of 11 bases. Germline V gene data show CDR1 as SGHVS and CDR2 as FNYEAQ. The CDR3 sequence: CASSLFRDPTDTQYF. The CDR3 DNA reads as TGTGCCAGCAGCTTATTCAGGGATCCCACAGATACGCAGTATTTT. Combining the CDR3 with reference TRBV7-6 and TRBJ2-3 gives the whole variable domain GAGVSQSPRYKVTKRGQDVALRCDPISGHVSLYWYRQALGQGPEFLTYFNYEAQQDKSGLPNDRFSAERPEGSISTLTIQRTEQRDSAMYRCASSLFRDPTDTQYFGPGTRLTVL.

This chain connects TRBV24-1 to TRBJ2-3, with D possibly matching TRBD1 (6 bases). CDR1 is KGHDR and CDR2 is SFDVKD in the germline V gene. Between the trimmed V and J ends, which lost 5 bases and 2 bases, there was a span of 7 bases. This CDR3 comprises 13 residues. CDR3 sequence: CATSGDTTDTQYF. CDR3 coding DNA: TGTGCCACCAGTGGGGACACCACAGATACGCAGTATTTT.

About this clonotype: With a much larger clone just one base away, this may be a read error. V usage is TRBV15 and J usage is TRBJ1-1, with D possibly TRBD1 on 5 matching bases. This CDR3 comprises 12 residues. Germline-derived CDR1 and CDR2 are LNHNV and YYDKDF (reference sequence). For the CDR3, the DNA is TGTGCCACCAGCAGAGATCGGGGGATGGCTCTCTTT. It encodes CATSRDRGMALF.

This clonotype came up many times. J is TRBJ1-2 and V is TRBV28; D call uncertain. Trimming cost V 6 bases and J 8 bases, with 16 bases left between them. Germline CDR1 is MDHEN and CDR2 is SYDVKM. The CDR3 loop spans 13 amino acids. The CDR3 region has the DNA TGTGCCAGCAGGGTCCCGAACCCGGGGGGCTACACCTTC. This sequence encodes CASRVPNPGGYTF.

This clonotype was detected ten times or more. This chain links TRBV9 with TRBJ2-6, with TRBD1 matching over 9 bases. CDR1 SGDLS and CDR2 YYNGEE come from the germline V gene. The CDR3 has 19 amino acids. V lost 3 bases to trimming and J lost 3 bases; unmatched junction nucleotides: 13. CDR3 amino acids: CASSGGGDRVEFGANVLTF. The CDR3 DNA reads as TGTGCCAGCAGCGGGGGGGGGGACAGGGTGGAATTTGGGGCCAACGTCCTGACTTTC.

This clonotype occurred a few times. This chain links TRBV6-1 with TRBJ1-2, with D uncertain. The CDR3 spans 15 residues. Looked up from germline, CDR1 is MNHNS and CDR2 is SASEGT. The V end was cut by 0 bases, the J end by 4 bases, with 12 bases between. CDR3 nucleotides: TGTGCCAGCAGTGAAGCCCCTGAGGGAGTCTATGGCTACACCTTC. Its protein is CASSEAPEGVYGYTF.

In its sample, this clonotype was seen many times. The chain combines TRBV19 with TRBJ1-5; a weak D match, TRBD1 (6 bases). The CDR3 runs 14 residues. Per the germline V gene, CDR1 is LNHDA and CDR2 is SQIVND (reference sequence). V was shortened by 5 bases and J by 3 bases, with 11 bases between the two germline ends. The CDR3 region is CASSARGHNQPQHF. The DNA for the CDR3 is TGTGCCAGTAGTGCCAGGGGCCACAATCAGCCCCAGCATTTT. The variable domain in full, completed from reference TRBV19 and TRBJ1-5, reads DGGITQSPKYLFRKEGQNVTLSCEQNLNHDAMYWYRQDPGQGLRLIYYSQIVNDFQKGDIAEGYSVSREKKESFPLTVTSAQKNPTAFYLCASSARGHNQPQHFGDGTRLSIL.

This clonotype was seen repeatedly, ten times or more. The J gene is TRBJ2-7, the V gene TRBV20-1; 12 bases are shared with TRBD2. J gave up 3 bases and V 3 bases, and 3 bases lay outside the gene matches. The germline CDR1 and CDR2 sequences are DFQATT and SNEGSKA (reference sequence). CDR3 length: 14 amino acids. CDR3 nucleotides: TGCAGTGCTAGCGGACTAGCGGGACACTACGAGCAGTACTTC. Translated, it gives CSASGLAGHYEQYF.